This record concerns one T cell receptor beta chain sequence. The data derive from a study of blood T cell repertoires in COVID-19. Overall study context: PBMCs, B-cell-depleted T cells, or T cells were the source of the cDNA or gDNA that made up the material.

Original analysis: Amplifying reference gene primers gave estimates of nucleated cell counts. Produced via immunoSEQ multiplex PCR; TCRdb's table is partial and in-frame only. Clonal size and the V and J genes are those of that table, whereas D and trimming came from the DNA. The sample consists of about 30,000 clones, approximately 92% of them appearing once. The CDR3 covers 16 residues. Per the germline V gene, CDR1 is MNHNS and CDR2 is SASEGT. The V end lost 1 base, the J end lost 3 bases, and 15 bases lay between the germline ends. The sample was peripheral blood. The chain combines TRBV6-1 with TRBJ1-1; the D gene is possibly TRBD1 (6 bases). This clonotype originated in a man aged 80 or over with acute or convalescent COVID-19. The CDR3 region is CASSEVFRGLDTEAFF. The CDR3 bases are TGTGCCAGCAGTGAAGTGTTTAGGGGGTTGGACACTGAAGCTTTCTTT.